The 30 T cell receptor beta chains given below trace back to one sample, sequenced in a study of T cells in Graves' hyperthyroidism and ophthalmopathy. Regions amplified from RNA transcripts were the TCR beta CDR3 regions. The TCR CDR3 first-round RT-PCR relied on the HTBI primer set. From the multiplex PCR reads, TCRdb called clonotypes with MiXCR, one entry per CDR3 protein. The data contain about 200,000 distinct CDR3 sequences, 17% of them singletons. The material sequenced was blood. Receptors were obtained from a woman between 45 and 65 years old with Graves' hyperthyroidism.

V gene TRBV19 combines with J gene TRBJ2-7; tentatively, D is TRBD1 or TRBD2 (5 bases each). The V end was cut by 4 bases, the J end by 5 bases, with 15 bases between. This CDR3 region has 14 residues. Per germline, CDR1 LNHDA and CDR2 SQIVND (reference sequence). This CDR3 is CASSRVGELNEQYF. CDR3 nucleotides: TGTGCCAGTAGTAGGGTGGGGGAACTGAACGAGCAGTACTTC.

This clonotype has at least ten counts. Written as DNA, the CDR3 is TGTGCCAGCAGCTTAGAGACAGGGGGCTCCTACGAGCAGTACTTC. It is translated as CASSLETGGSYEQYF. This sequence joins TRBV7-8 and TRBJ2-7; 9 bases are a match to TRBD1. CDR3 size: 15 residues. Germline-derived CDR1 and CDR2 are SGHVS and FQNEAQ. V lost 1 base and J lost 0; bases outside the gene matches: 1.

The rearrangement uses TRBV10-3 and TRBJ2-1; D tentatively fits TRBD1 or TRBD2 (7 bases each). V shed 6 bases and J shed 3 bases, with 12 bases lying between them. This CDR3 has 14 residues. Looked up from germline, CDR1 is ENHRY and CDR2 is SYGVKD. Here the CDR3 reads CAIRAGQSYNEQFF. In nucleotides, the CDR3 is TGTGCCATCAGAGCGGGACAGAGCTACAATGAGCAGTTCTTC.

Only a few counts were recorded for this clonotype. The chain links TRBV18 to TRBJ1-2; D remains unclear. The CDR3 contains 14 residues. Trimming removed 3 bases at V and 2 bases at J, with 10 bases between. Germline V lookup: CDR1 KGHSH, CDR2 LQKENI. The CDR3 nucleotides are TGTGCCAGCTCACCTACCGAGAGAAACTATGGCTACACCTTC. Translated, it gives CASSPTERNYGYTF. The whole variable domain, filled in from reference TRBV18 and TRBJ1-2, reads NAGVMQNPRHLVRRRGQEARLRCSPMKGHSHVYWYRQLPEEGLKFMVYLQKENIIDESGMPKERFSAEFPKEGPSILRIQQVVRGDSAAYFCASSPTERNYGYTFGSGTRLTVV.

About this clonotype: The germline gene is not matched at one end of the junction; a read error may be the cause. The chain uses TRBV5-5 and TRBJ2-1; D may be TRBD2 (7 bases). Germline CDR1 and CDR2: SGHKS and YYEKEE (reference sequence). The CDR3 has 15 residues. The CDR3 sequence is CASSSEGGVFREQFF. The CDR3, as DNA: TGCGCCAGCAGTAGCGAAGGGGGGGTGTTCCGTGAGCAGTTCTTC.

This clonotype was seen a few times. The CDR3: CSAPTTGSGQPQHF. CDR3 nucleotides: TGCAGTGCTCCGACTACAGGGTCTGGTCAGCCCCAGCATTTT. The rearrangement uses TRBV20-1 and TRBJ1-5, with a possible D match to TRBD1 (6 bases). The CDR3 has 14 amino acids. The germline CDR1 and CDR2 sequences are DFQATT and SNEGSKA (reference sequence). Trimming took 5 bases from V and 6 from J, leaving 17 bases between them.

This clonotype was seen a handful of times. The V and J genes are TRBV24-1 and TRBJ2-1; TRBD2 matches at 10 bases. The CDR3 runs to 18 residues. Germline trimming cut 5 bases from V and 3 bases from J; bases unmatched to any gene: 12. Germline V lookup: CDR1 KGHDR, CDR2 SFDVKD. The DNA for the CDR3 is TGTGCCACCAGTGCGGTCTCTAGCGGGAGTCAGAACTACAATGAGCAGTTCTTC. Translating gives CATSAVSSGSQNYNEQFF.

This chain links TRBV20-1 with TRBJ1-1; D is unclear. Germline lookup yields CDR1 DFQATT and CDR2 SNEGSKA (reference sequence). This CDR3 is built from 17 residues. Trimming stripped 1 base from V and 0 bases from J, with 18 bases between. The CDR3 nucleotides are TGCAGTGCTAGAGGTATTCATAAGGTCGCTTTGAACACTGAAGCTTTCTTT. Its translation: CSARGIHKVALNTEAFF.

This clonotype showed up many times. The rearrangement links TRBV5-6 to TRBJ2-5, with D possibly TRBD2 on 6 matching bases. The CDR3 is 12 residues long. Looked up from germline, CDR1 is SGHDT and CDR2 is YYEEEE. The V end was cut by 4 bases, the J end by 4 bases, with 8 bases between. The CDR3 region is CASSAGSETQYF. The CDR3 DNA is TGTGCCAGCAGCGCGGGATCAGAGACCCAGTACTTC. The full variable domain, with the rest looked up from reference TRBV5-6 and TRBJ2-5, is DAGVTQSPTHLIKTRGQQVTLRCSPKSGHDTVSWYQQALGQGPQFIFQYYEEEERQRGNFPDRFSGHQFPNYSSELNVNALLLGDSALYLCASSAGSETQYFGPGTRLLVL.

This clonotype appeared many times. The CDR3 region is CASQSSEGRLGAYEQYF. CDR3 coding DNA: TGTGCCAGCCAATCTTCGGAGGGCCGCTTGGGCGCCTACGAGCAGTACTTC. The chain links TRBV6-1 to TRBJ2-7; a possible D gene is TRBD2 (6 bases). The V gene lost 8 bases and the J gene lost 2 bases, with 25 bases spanning the gap. Germline V gene data show CDR1 as MNHNS and CDR2 as SASEGT. This CDR3 is built from 17 residues.

This clonotype has ten or more counts. The chain combines TRBV18 with TRBJ1-2, with D possibly matching TRBD1 (6 bases). The V gene lost 3 bases and the J gene lost 6 bases, with 17 bases spanning the gap. CDR3 length equals 15 residues. Germline CDR1 and CDR2: KGHSH and LQKENI. The CDR3: CASSPQGLSPNGYTF. DNA for the CDR3: TGTGCCAGCTCACCGCAGGGGCTTAGCCCCAATGGCTACACCTTC.

This clonotype showed up just a few times. The chain combines TRBV12-5 with TRBJ2-7; the D gene is possibly TRBD2 (6 bases). V gave up 0 bases and J gave up 0 bases, with 12 bases separating them. The CDR3 extends over 16 amino acids. The germline V gene encodes CDR1 LGHNT and CDR2 FRNRAP. The CDR3 spells CASGLVLGRDSYEQYF. The CDR3 nucleotides are TGTGCTAGTGGTTTGGTATTAGGGCGGGACTCCTACGAGCAGTACTTC.

The chain is built from TRBV12-3 or TRBV12-4 and TRBJ2-5; 7 bases fit TRBD2. V shed 6 bases and J 4 bases; nucleotides not matched to a gene: 11. The length of the CDR3 is 15 residues. This chain's CDR3 is CASSWAGVGLETQYF. The CDR3 bases are TGTGCCAGCAGCTGGGCGGGAGTAGGATTAGAGACCCAGTACTTC.

This clonotype was observed many times. The chain joins TRBV11-1 to TRBJ2-2; D is perhaps TRBD2 (5 bases). The V and J ends lost 4 bases and 4 bases respectively, with 16 bases between them. CDR3 length: 16 residues. CDR1 and CDR2 from the germline V gene are SGHAT and FQDESV (reference sequence). The CDR3 coding sequence is TGTGCCAGCAGCTCCCCAGGAGTAGCGCGCACCGGGGAGCTGTTTTTT. This translates into CASSSPGVARTGELFF.

This clonotype was found many times. CDR3 nucleotide sequence: TGCAGTGCTAGAGATTTAACTCACGGCGGGGAGCTGTTTTTT. Translated: CSARDLTHGGELFF. The chain links TRBV20-1 to TRBJ2-2; no firm D call. CDR3 length: 14 residues. Germline V CDR1 and CDR2: DFQATT, SNEGSKA (reference sequence). V was cut by 0 bases and J by 7 bases, with 12 bases left in between.

This clonotype has more than one count but fewer than ten. The chain has TRBV12-3 or TRBV12-4 and TRBJ1-5; 9 bases are shared with TRBD1. This CDR3 comprises 14 residues. V shed 6 bases, J shed 7 bases, and the junction held 7 bases outside the gene matches. Here the CDR3 DNA reads TGTGCCAGCAGCCCGGGACAGGGTTGGCAGCCCCAGCATTTT. Translation: CASSPGQGWQPQHF.

This clonotype was recorded many times. This chain joins TRBV6-6 and TRBJ1-1; no firm D call. The CDR3 consists of 14 residues. The germline V gene has CDR1 MNHNY and CDR2 SVGAGI (reference sequence). Deletions cut 0 bases from V and 7 bases from J, with 12 bases between. The CDR3 is CASSYSTLAREAFF. The CDR3 DNA sequence: TGTGCCAGCAGTTACTCGACTCTAGCACGTGAAGCTTTCTTT.

This clonotype occurred many times. The J gene is TRBJ2-3, the V gene TRBV12-3 or TRBV12-4, with 10 bases identical to TRBD2. The length of the CDR3 is 15 residues. The ends lost 4 bases at V and 3 bases at J; junction bases unmatched: 4. CDR3 sequence: CASSSTSGNTDTQYF. For the CDR3, the DNA is TGTGCCAGCAGTTCTACTAGCGGGAATACAGATACGCAGTATTTT.

The CDR3 DNA reads TGCAGTGCTTACAGGGGTCTGAACACTGAAGCTTTCTTT. The encoded protein is CSAYRGLNTEAFF. V usage is TRBV20-1 and J usage is TRBJ1-1, with 7 positions matching TRBD1. The CDR3 spans 13 residues. From germline, CDR1 is DFQATT and CDR2 SNEGSKA (reference sequence). With V trimmed by 5 bases and J by 0 bases, 3 bases remained unmatched.

Concerning this clonotype itself: The CDR3 carries no conserved terminal phenylalanine or tryptophan, so it likely arises from a read error. The rearrangement links TRBV5-6 to TRBJ2-7, with D uncertain. Germline values: CDR1 SGHDT, CDR2 YYEEEE. There are 13 residues in the CDR3. V was trimmed by 1 base and J by 4 bases, leaving 9 bases between them. The CDR3 DNA reads as TGTGCCAGCAGCTTGAGGGATGATTACGAGCAGTACCTC. Its protein product is CASSLRDDYEQYL.

This clonotype has a handful of counts. The chain joins TRBV20-1 to TRBJ1-6; 9 bases match TRBD1. Unmatched junction bases numbered 7, after V lost 0 bases and J lost 7 bases. The CDR3 extends over 16 amino acids. Germline CDR1 DFQATT, CDR2 SNEGSKA (reference sequence). The CDR3 DNA is TGCAGTGCTAGAGAAATGGGACAGGGTCAAAATTCACCCCTCCACTTT. It yields the protein CSAREMGQGQNSPLHF.

This clonotype was detected only a few times. The chain couples TRBV29-1 to TRBJ2-1; the D gene is possibly TRBD1 (6 bases). The V end lost 6 bases, the J end lost 6 bases, and 15 bases lay between the germline ends. The CDR3 has 13 amino acids. Germline V gene lookup returns CDR1 SQVTM and CDR2 ANQGSEA. CDR3 protein: CSVDRGHRNEQFF. CDR3 sequence (DNA): TGCAGCGTGGACCGGGGACACCGCAATGAGCAGTTCTTC.

This chain uses TRBV29-1 with TRBJ2-2; D is unresolved. The germline CDR1 and CDR2 sequences are SQVTM and ANQGSEA. Trimming stripped 5 bases from V and 3 bases from J, with 7 bases between. The CDR3 is made up of 12 amino acids. DNA for the CDR3: TGCAGCGTTATCCAGTACACCGGGGAGCTGTTTTTT. This gives the protein CSVIQYTGELFF.

This clonotype appeared a few times. The V call is TRBV20-1, the J call TRBJ1-6, with TRBD1 matching 7 bases. Germline CDR1 DFQATT, CDR2 SNEGSKA (reference sequence). With V trimmed by 6 bases and J by 5 bases, 4 bases remained unmatched. This CDR3 has 13 residues. The DNA of the CDR3 is TGCAGTGCCCCCGGACAGGATAATTCACCCCTCCACTTT. Its protein is CSAPGQDNSPLHF.

This chain connects TRBV3-1 to TRBJ2-1, with TRBD2 identical over 8 bases. CDR1 LGHDT and CDR2 YNNKEL come from the germline V gene (reference sequence). This CDR3 is 16 amino acids long. After removal of 4 bases from V and 12 bases from J, the junction contained 17 bases not matched to a gene. CDR3 DNA: TGTGCCAGCAGCCCTGGGGGAGGTAGCGGGATTGTTCGGCAGTTCTTC. Its protein product is CASSPGGGSGIVRQFF.

This clonotype showed up just a few times. The chain uses TRBV18 and TRBJ2-1; 12 bases match TRBD2. Per the germline V gene, CDR1 is KGHSH and CDR2 is LQKENI. The length of the CDR3 is 19 residues. V gave up 4 bases and J gave up 3 bases; unmatched junction bases: 13. The CDR3 here is CASSRSSGRAGGFYNEQFF. CDR3 coding DNA: TGTGCCAGCTCACGGTCTAGCGGGAGGGCCGGGGGATTCTACAATGAGCAGTTCTTC. Looking up the rest from reference TRBV18 and TRBJ2-1 gives the full variable domain: NAGVMQNPRHLVRRRGQEARLRCSPMKGHSHVYWYRQLPEEGLKFMVYLQKENIIDESGMPKERFSAEFPKEGPSILRIQQVVRGDSAAYFCASSRSSGRAGGFYNEQFFGPGTRLTVL.

The chain combines TRBV7-2 with TRBJ1-5; D is undetermined. Germline lookup yields CDR1 SGHTA and CDR2 FQGNSA. The V end lost 2 bases, the J end lost 7 bases, and 6 bases lay between the germline ends. The CDR3 runs 12 residues. DNA for the CDR3: TGTGCCAGCAGCTTATTACGACAGCCCCAGCATTTT. This gives the protein CASSLLRQPQHF.

There are many counts of this clonotype. This sequence joins TRBV28 and TRBJ1-2; the match to TRBD1 covers 8 bases. The CDR3 is 15 residues long. The germline gives CDR1 MDHEN, CDR2 SYDVKM. Losses at the gene ends were 2 bases for V and 5 bases for J; bases not matched to a gene: 7. The CDR3 coding sequence is TGTGCCAGCAGTTTAGAAGGACAGGGCTTATATGGCTACACCTTC. This translates into CASSLEGQGLYGYTF.

This clonotype was counted ten times or more. The chain recombines TRBV28 with TRBJ1-1; TRBD1 agrees at 9 bases. This CDR3 spans 11 amino acids. Losses at the gene ends were 7 bases for V and 10 bases for J; bases not matched to a gene: 4. The germline gives CDR1 MDHEN, CDR2 SYDVKM. The CDR3 is CASTDRGGAFF. DNA of the CDR3: TGTGCCAGCACCGACAGGGGGGGAGCTTTCTTT.

The sample holds many counts of this clonotype. The V gene is TRBV28, the J gene TRBJ2-7; 11 bases fit TRBD1. The ends lost 2 bases at V and 3 bases at J; junction bases unmatched: 9. The length of the CDR3 is 17 residues. CDR1 and CDR2 (germline): MDHEN, SYDVKM. CDR3 DNA: TGTGCCAGCAGTTTAACGCCGGGGACAGGGGGTCACTACGAGCAGTACTTC. This codes for CASSLTPGTGGHYEQYF. Looking up the rest from reference TRBV28 and TRBJ2-7 gives the full variable domain: DVKVTQSSRYLVKRTGEKVFLECVQDMDHENMFWYRQDPGLGLRLIYFSYDVKMKEKGDIPEGYSVSREKKERFSLILESASTNQTSMYLCASSLTPGTGGHYEQYFGPGTRLTVT.